The sequence of this T cell receptor beta chain was determined in a study of T cells after yellow fever vaccination. On the study more broadly: Each low-cell-number fraction was prepared by means of SMART-Seq v4 Ultra Low Input. General study points: Researchers noted that a small share of clonotypes showed up in both CD4 and CD8 compartments. In post-booster samples, most primary-vaccination clones reappeared (approximately 96% CD4, roughly 89% CD8). Bulk-population clonotypes that are abundant could appear as contaminants in FACS-sorted repertoires.

The CDR3 contains 13 residues. Germline lookup yields CDR1 GTSNPN and CDR2 SVGIG (reference sequence). Trimming shortened V by 4 bases and J by 7 bases, and 14 bases separated the two germline ends. TCRdb reanalysed the 5' RACE reads using MiXCR and keeps one entry per CDR3 protein. The repertoire has nearly 550,000 distinct CDR3 sequences, 15% to 20% of them found once; the top ten carry roughly an eighth. This clonotype has just a few counts. Its antigen is not identified. This material consisted of PBMCs, taken 15 days after the yellow fever booster vaccination. The receptor was derived from a man aged 25 to 40 who received the YFV17D yellow fever vaccine. This rearrangement joins TRBV30 to TRBJ2-4, with TRBD1 as a possible D gene (6 bases). The CDR3 reads CAWNEVQGNIQYF. CDR3 sequence (DNA): TGTGCCTGGAACGAGGTGCAGGGGAACATTCAGTACTTC.